Below, 23 T cell receptor beta chains from the same sample are listed, as sequenced in a study of blood T cell repertoires in COVID-19. Produced via immunoSEQ multiplex PCR; TCRdb's table is partial and in-frame only. The profile shows 290,000 or so clones, about nine tenths of them singletons. Sequencing input: PBMCs or T cells enriched from blood (not recorded which). All receptors come from a woman between 18 and 29 years old who had recovered from COVID-19.

V gene TRBV27 combines with J gene TRBJ2-7; 7 bases are a match to TRBD2. V was clipped by 2 bases and J by 2 bases; unmatched bases: 6. Per germline, CDR1 MNHEY and CDR2 SMNVEV (reference sequence). This CDR3 comprises 15 residues. As DNA, the CDR3 is TGTGCCAGCAGTTTAGGGGTAGCGGGCCCCTACGAGCAGTACTTC. It is translated as CASSLGVAGPYEQYF.

This chain uses TRBV10-2 with TRBJ2-5, with 8 bases aligning to TRBD2. This CDR3 contains 12 residues. After removal of 11 bases from V and 7 bases from J, the junction contained 9 bases not matched to a gene. Germline CDR1 is WSHSY and CDR2 is SAAADI. The CDR3 bases are TGCGCCTGCGGACTAGCCGAGGGGACCCAGTACTTC. Translated, it gives CACGLAEGTQYF.

The V gene is TRBV5-6, the J gene TRBJ2-4, with a possible D match to TRBD2 (6 bases). This CDR3 has 15 residues. Trimming stripped 6 bases from V and 7 bases from J, with 20 bases between. Germline CDR1 SGHDT, CDR2 YYEEEE. CDR3 amino acids: CASTETGSFGNIQYF. DNA for the CDR3: TGTGCCAGCACCGAGACCGGGAGCTTCGGGAACATTCAGTACTTC.

The table lists this clone with a count of one. The chain recombines TRBV12-3 or TRBV12-4 with TRBJ1-5; TRBD1 agrees at 7 bases. The CDR3 is 12 residues long. Losses at the gene ends were 8 bases for V and 4 bases for J; bases not matched to a gene: 2. In DNA form, the CDR3 reads TGTGCCAGCTGGGACAGAAATCAGCCCCAGCATTTT. Amino acid sequence: CASWDRNQPQHF.

The rearrangement uses TRBV9 and TRBJ1-5; D perhaps matches TRBD1 (6 bases). This CDR3 region has 15 residues. The germline V and J ends were trimmed by 0 bases and 5 bases, with 12 bases remaining between them. The germline V gene has CDR1 SGDLS and CDR2 YYNGEE. CDR3 nucleotide sequence: TGTGCCAGCAGCGTAGACGCAGGGGCCCATCAGCCCCAGCATTTT. Encoded protein: CASSVDAGAHQPQHF.

The chain has TRBV19 and TRBJ2-5; TRBD1 might be the D (7 bases). V lost 4 bases, J lost 7 bases, and 13 bases lay in between. Germline CDR1 LNHDA, CDR2 SQIVND (reference sequence). This CDR3 region has 13 residues. The CDR3: CASSTTGRGTQYF. The CDR3 DNA is TGTGCCAGTAGTACGACAGGGCGGGGGACCCAGTACTTC.

This clone was seen a handful of times. The chain combines TRBV15 with TRBJ2-3; 8 bases line up with TRBD1. Per the germline V gene, CDR1 is LNHNV and CDR2 is YYDKDF (reference sequence). V was pared by 5 bases and J by 4 bases, with 2 bases of the junction left unmatched. CDR3 size: 13 residues. This CDR3 reads CATSQGAADTQYF. The CDR3 nucleotides are TGTGCCACCAGCCAGGGGGCGGCAGATACGCAGTATTTT.

The chain is built from TRBV7-2 and TRBJ1-1; D not resolved. This CDR3 has 14 amino acids. In germline, CDR1 is SGHTA, CDR2 FQGNSA. V gave up 1 base and J gave up 1 base, with 7 bases separating them. In nucleotides, the CDR3 is TGTGCCAGCAGCTTAGTCAGCGGGAACACTGAAGCTTTCTTT. Residues: CASSLVSGNTEAFF.

V and J are TRBV4-1 and TRBJ2-1, with D perhaps matching TRBD1 (5 bases). Germline V gene lookup returns CDR1 MGHRA and CDR2 YSYEKL. CDR3 size: 15 residues. The V and J ends lost 2 bases and 9 bases respectively, with 17 bases between them. The CDR3 region has the DNA TGCGCCAGCAGCCAAATTCAAGGAATGCAGGGTGAGCAGTTCTTC. Translated, it gives CASSQIQGMQGEQFF.

J is TRBJ2-7 and V is TRBV5-3, with D possibly being TRBD1 (6 bases). TRBV5-3 is marked as an open reading frame, function uncertain. The CDR3 sequence is 16 residues long. Deletions cut 1 base from V and 2 bases from J, with 16 bases between. In DNA, the CDR3 is TGTGCCAGAAGCTTGCGCAGTGACAGGACGACCTACGAGCAGTACTTC. It encodes CARSLRSDRTTYEQYF.

The chain is built from TRBV11-3 and TRBJ2-1, with 8 bases fitting TRBD2. V was pared by 0 bases and J by 0 bases, with 7 bases of the junction left unmatched. The CDR3 covers 18 residues. CDR1 is SGHNT, CDR2 YENEEA, per germline. CDR3 loop: CASSLEGQRGGSYNEQFF. The CDR3 DNA sequence: TGTGCCAGCAGCTTAGAGGGTCAACGGGGGGGCTCCTACAATGAGCAGTTCTTC.

V and J are TRBV28 and TRBJ2-1; the D gene is possibly TRBD1 (6 bases). V shed 7 bases and J shed 4 bases, with 17 bases lying between them. CDR3 size: 15 residues. Looked up from germline, CDR1 is MDHEN and CDR2 is SYDVKM. CDR3 nucleotides: TGTGCCAGCAACCCGATGTCGGACAGATACAATGAGCAGTTCTTC. This sequence encodes CASNPMSDRYNEQFF.

This sequence joins TRBV7-6 and TRBJ1-2, with D possibly TRBD1 on 6 matching bases. The CDR3 has 16 amino acids. Trimming took 4 bases from V and 6 from J, leaving 21 bases between them. The germline V gene encodes CDR1 SGHVS and CDR2 FNYEAQ. CDR3 sequence reads: CASSSESSSGGNGYTF. The CDR3 DNA reads as TGTGCCAGCAGCTCCGAATCGTCGTCGGGGGGCAATGGCTACACCTTC. Full variable domain (remainder filled in from reference TRBV7-6 and TRBJ1-2): GAGVSQSPRYKVTKRGQDVALRCDPISGHVSLYWYRQALGQGPEFLTYFNYEAQQDKSGLPNDRFSAERPEGSISTLTIQRTEQRDSAMYRCASSSESSSGGNGYTFGSGTRLTVV.

CDR3 coding DNA: TGTGCCAGCAGCTCGCGACAGGGGGCGGGGACTGAAGCTTTCTTT. Translation gives CASSSRQGAGTEAFF. The chain couples TRBV11-3 to TRBJ1-1, with TRBD1 identical over 10 bases. CDR1 and CDR2 (germline): SGHNT, YENEEA. There are 15 residues in the CDR3. The V segment lost 4 bases and the J segment 5 bases; nucleotides outside the gene matches: 7.

The chain links TRBV15 to TRBJ1-2; 11 bases are a match to TRBD1. The CDR3 contains 13 residues. Trimming at V came to 5 bases and at J to 6 bases, leaving 2 bases not matched to a gene. From germline, CDR1 is LNHNV and CDR2 YYDKDF (reference sequence). Here the CDR3 reads CATSGTGGNGYTF. CDR3 DNA sequence: TGTGCCACCAGCGGGACAGGGGGTAATGGCTACACCTTC.

The chain employs TRBV4-1 and TRBJ2-1, with 10 bases aligning to TRBD2. The junction had 11 bases not matched to a gene; V was cut back by 6 bases and J by 6 bases. Germline V gives CDR1 MGHRA, CDR2 YSYEKL. This CDR3 region has 16 residues. The CDR3 DNA sequence: TGCGCCAGCAGGGGGGATAAGCGGGGGGGCCGCAATGAGCAGTTCTTC. This encodes CASRGDKRGGRNEQFF.

The gene calls are TRBV4-3 and TRBJ2-7, with D hard to call. This CDR3 spans 15 amino acids. V lost 0 bases and J lost 0, with 9 bases in between. Looked up from germline, CDR1 is LGHNA and CDR2 is YSLEER. The CDR3 DNA follows: TGCGCCAGCAGCCAAGAAGCTATCCCCTCCTACGAGCAGTACTTC. It codes for CASSQEAIPSYEQYF.

The J gene is TRBJ1-3, the V gene TRBV27; the match to TRBD1 covers 7 bases. CDR3 length: 14 residues. Germline trimming cut 5 bases from V and 4 bases from J; bases unmatched to any gene: 5. The germline gives CDR1 MNHEY, CDR2 SMNVEV (reference sequence). The CDR3 bases are TGTGCCAGCAGTCGACAGGGTGCCGGAAACACCATATATTTT. Protein sequence: CASSRQGAGNTIYF.

The genes are TRBV7-2 and TRBJ2-7; TRBD2 agrees at 10 bases. Germline V gives CDR1 SGHTA, CDR2 FQGNSA. CDR3 size: 15 residues. The V segment lost 1 base and the J segment 3 bases; nucleotides outside the gene matches: 3. DNA for the CDR3: TGTGCCAGCAGCTTAGGAGCGGGGGGGCTCTACGAGCAGTACTTC. The encoded protein is CASSLGAGGLYEQYF. Filled out from reference TRBV7-2 and TRBJ2-7, the complete variable domain reads GAGVSQSPSNKVTEKGKDVELRCDPISGHTALYWYRQSLGQGLEFLIYFQGNSAPDKSGLPSDRFSAERTGGSVSTLTIQRTQQEDSAVYLCASSLGAGGLYEQYFGPGTRLTVT.

The J gene is TRBJ1-1, the V gene TRBV2; possibly TRBD1 for D (6 bases). With 10 bases removed from V and 0 bases from J, the gap between germline ends came to 21 bases. The CDR3 extends over 16 amino acids. Germline values: CDR1 SNHLY, CDR2 FYNNEI. DNA of the CDR3: TGTGCCACCAAGGCCAGGACAGCCCCAATGAACACTGAAGCTTTCTTT. Its translation: CATKARTAPMNTEAFF.

The chain has TRBV11-2 and TRBJ2-1; 7 nucleotides agree with TRBD2. The CDR3 has 16 amino acids. Germline V lookup: CDR1 SGHAT, CDR2 FQNNGV. V shed 0 bases and J 8 bases; nucleotides not matched to a gene: 10. The CDR3 here is CASSLDSGGSRYEQFF. CDR3 in DNA: TGTGCCAGCAGCTTAGATTCCGGCGGGAGCAGGTATGAGCAGTTCTTC.

The CDR3 spells CASSEGTIRGNEQFF. The CDR3 coding sequence is TGTGCCAGCAGCGAGGGGACTATCCGCGGCAATGAGCAGTTCTTC. The V gene is TRBV27, the J gene TRBJ2-1; 7 nucleotides match TRBD2. The junction had 11 bases not matched to a gene; V was cut back by 6 bases and J by 6 bases. CDR1 and CDR2 (germline): MNHEY, SMNVEV (reference sequence). The CDR3 has 15 residues.

This chain connects TRBV3-1 (or the pseudogene TRBV3-2) to TRBJ1-2; 7 positions agree with TRBD1. This CDR3 is built from 15 residues. With 2 bases clipped from V and 5 bases from J, the junction kept 8 bases outside the gene matches. Germline V CDR1 and CDR2: LGHDT, YNNKEL (reference sequence). The DNA for the CDR3 is TGTGCCAGCAGCCAATATGCAGGGACAGAATATGGCTACACCTTC. It is translated as CASSQYAGTEYGYTF.